This T cell receptor (beta chain) was obtained from a study of control samples from healthy donors and cancer patients. Method: immunoSEQ multiplex PCR; TCRdb's copy keeps in-frame clones and lacks some. The table includes under 95,000 clones, 91% detected once. There are 17 residues in the CDR3. Sequencing was done on a sample of blood. This clonotype was sampled from a woman in her 30s in good health. J is TRBJ2-3 and V is TRBV12-2. TRBV12-2 is assigned pseudogene status. CDR3 nucleotide sequence: TGTGCAAGTCGCTCGGCGGCCAAACAGGGACTTGCAGATACGCAGTATTTT. Translated: CASRSAAKQGLADTQYF.